This is a list of T cell receptor beta chains from one sample in a study of control samples from healthy donors and cancer patients. This table comes from immunoSEQ multiplex PCR, and its TCRdb copy is limited to in-frame clones, with some not included. The sample lists around 99,000 clones, roughly 90% occurring once. Sequencing used blood. The receptors derive from a woman between 45 and 60 years old in good health. The CDR3 runs from the conserved cysteine through the conserved F or W.

j_gene	v_gene	len	CDR3aa
TRBJ2-7	TRBV19	15	CASSILAATNYEQYF
TRBJ2-6	TRBV27	17	CASGRTSFVPGANVLTF
TRBJ1-5	TRBV5-1	15	CASSFSPGGNQPQHF
TRBJ1-4	TRBV21-1	12	CASSKAAGELFF
TRBJ2-7	TRBV3-1/TRBV3-2	15	CASSQVGLTWDEQYF
TRBJ1-1	TRBV13	14	CASSLRGSSTEAFF
TRBJ2-5	TRBV18	13	CASSLASQETQYF
TRBJ2-6	TRBV30	14	CAWGTGSGANVLTF
TRBJ2-3	TRBV19	19	CASSSPLLAGGGSTDTQYF
TRBJ1-1	TRBV11-3	13	CASSLGLGTEAFF
TRBJ2-4	TRBV14	21	CASSHSPGLASGKLAKNIQYF
TRBJ1-1	TRBV6-1	11	CASSEFQGPFF
TRBJ2-1	TRBV6-2/TRBV6-3	12	CASSRDRGLQFF
TRBJ2-3	TRBV10-3	12	CAGRGVTDTQYF
TRBJ1-5	TRBV7-2	16	CASSLHSGSGNQPQHF
TRBJ2-3	TRBV6-5	15	CASLERGGRADTQYF
TRBJ2-7	TRBV11-2	13	CASSLLQSYEQYF
TRBJ2-4	TRBV5-6	16	CASSRQGGFSKNIQYF
TRBJ1-2	TRBV6-5	14	CASAQGGGSYGYTF
TRBJ1-6	TRBV6-5	15	CASSYRTALDSPLHF
TRBJ2-3	TRBV18	14	CATSAGASTDTQYF
TRBJ2-7	TRBV15	13	CATSWTGEREQYF
TRBJ1-2	TRBV5-8	20	CASSFRSVGTGGRVAYGYTF
TRBJ2-3	TRBV19	15	CASSIIGGGADTQYF
TRBJ1-3	TRBV5-6	14	CASSYRAGRNTIYF
TRBJ2-7	TRBV4-2	14	CASSQDRPSDEQYF
TRBJ2-1	TRBV19	14	CASSIPTIKGEQFF
TRBJ2-1	TRBV2	16	CASRGLLAGGPNEQFF
TRBJ1-1	TRBV5-1	13	CASSLVTLDEAFF
TRBJ1-5	TRBV5-1	15	CASSLVPGANQPQHF
TRBJ1-6	TRBV7-3	13	CASSLGYNSPLHF
TRBJ1-2	TRBV7-3	15	CASSPQGSGYDGYTF
TRBJ2-2	TRBV7-2	14	CASSKTSGTGELFF
TRBJ1-2	TRBV9	15	CASSSSSGGIYGYTF
TRBJ2-5	TRBV4-2	18	CASSQEPMEGGSEGTQYF
TRBJ1-1	TRBV29-1	11	CSVWRVTEAFF
TRBJ2-5	TRBV7-9	14	CASSSDRAQETQYF
TRBJ2-2	TRBV5-3	16	CARIWSSGTNTGELFF
TRBJ1-1	TRBV5-1	15	CASSFEMGAGTEAFF
TRBJ2-1	TRBV11-3	17	CASSLGQRWSSYNEQFF
TRBJ2-5	TRBV18	15	CASSPWGTGQETQYF
TRBJ1-2	TRBV24-1	13	CATSDSTGFGYTF
TRBJ2-1	TRBV6-5	15	CASRASGGNVDEQFF
TRBJ1-3	TRBV7-2	14	CATSPTSSGNTIYF
TRBJ2-3	TRBV12-3/TRBV12-4	12	CATASGTDTQYF
TRBJ1-2	TRBV5-4	15	CASSAGQGVGYGYTF
TRBJ1-1	TRBV20-1	11	CSAATRTEAFF